Here is one T cell receptor (beta chain) with its context. Its cognate antigen is unknown. The sample belongs to a study of cytomegalovirus exposure and HLA in healthy donors. The PCR was carried out with 60 Vbeta primers and 13 Jbeta primers. Libraries were prepared by immunoSEQ multiplex PCR; TCRdb keeps only in-frame clonotypes and omits some of them. Of approximately 75,000 clones in the sample, approximately 70% were seen once. The CDR3 contains 11 residues. Trimming took 2 bases from V and 10 from J, leaving 8 bases between them. Germline CDR1 MGHRA, CDR2 YSYEKL. Study-wide results and caveats: Several V segments, TRBV6-2 and TRBV6-3 among them, could not be told apart and were dropped.

Sequenced: PBMCs. The V and J genes are TRBV4-1 and TRBJ1-1, with D possibly being TRBD1 (5 bases). This clonotype was obtained from a man aged 35 to 55 in good health and CMV-seropositive. The CDR3 protein is CASSQTGGAFF. For the CDR3, the DNA is TGCGCCAGCAGCCAAACGGGGGGAGCTTTCTTT.